The clone carrying this TCR beta chain was detected only a few times. Time point denoted: newly diagnosed GD, antithyroid drugs for less than 3 months. PBMC-derived RNA was used for the TCR library. This sample was taken from a study of regulatory T cells in long-lasting Graves disease. For TCR beta, libraries came from iRepertoire HTBI primers and Arm-PCR of CDR3 regions. Original data processing: Samples jointly harbored 60 to 70 TRBV and over 13 TRBJ segments. MiXCR was run by TCRdb on the multiplex PCR reads, yielding one entry per CDR3 protein. The V and J calls here are based on TCRdb, not the publication. The sample records under 450,000 distinct CDR3 sequences, about 17% being singletons. Trimming cost V 5 bases and J 0 bases; bases outside gene matches: 10. The V gene's germline CDR1 is MNHEY and CDR2 SVGEGT. This CDR3 is built from 17 residues. These data were also reused for a study on T cells in Graves' hyperthyroidism and ophthalmopathy.

The TCR comes from a young woman with Graves disease. The chain combines TRBV6-2 or TRBV6-3 with TRBJ1-5; 7 bases align to TRBD1. This material consisted of peripheral blood mononuclear cells (PBMCs), taken at new diagnosis, from a patient treated with antithyroid drugs. The CDR3 DNA is TGTGCCAGCAGTCCGGGGTGGGACAGCTATAGCAATCAGCCCCAGCATTTT. As protein: CASSPGWDSYSNQPQHF.